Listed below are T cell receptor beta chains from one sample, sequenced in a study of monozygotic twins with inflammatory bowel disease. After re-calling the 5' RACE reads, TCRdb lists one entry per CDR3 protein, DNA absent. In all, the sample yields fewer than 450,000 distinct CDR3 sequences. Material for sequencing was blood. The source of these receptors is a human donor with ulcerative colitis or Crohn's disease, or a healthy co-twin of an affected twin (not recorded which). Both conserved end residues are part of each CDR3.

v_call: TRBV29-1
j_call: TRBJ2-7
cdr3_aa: CSVHLGYEQYF

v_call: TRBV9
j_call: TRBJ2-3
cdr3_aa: CASSVRDLGPDTQYF

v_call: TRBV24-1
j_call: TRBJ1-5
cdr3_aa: CATSDLRSNQPQHF

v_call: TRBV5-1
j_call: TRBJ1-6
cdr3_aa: CASSLAGQPNSPLHF

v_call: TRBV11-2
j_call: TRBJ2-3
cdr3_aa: CASSSASGGGTDTQYF

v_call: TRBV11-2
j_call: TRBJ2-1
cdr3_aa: CASSLVGTSGGASYNEQFF

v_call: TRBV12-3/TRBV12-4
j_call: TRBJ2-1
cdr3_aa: CASSIGLAGGNEQFF

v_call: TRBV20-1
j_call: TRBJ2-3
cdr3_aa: CSARDPHRPDTQYF

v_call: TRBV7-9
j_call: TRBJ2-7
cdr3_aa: CASSLGWVGDYEQYF

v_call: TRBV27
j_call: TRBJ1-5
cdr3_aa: CASSLLGLSNQPQHF

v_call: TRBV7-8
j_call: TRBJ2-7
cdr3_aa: CASSYQFRGGVYEQYF

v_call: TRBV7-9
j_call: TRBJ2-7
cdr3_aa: CASSSTSENYYEQYF

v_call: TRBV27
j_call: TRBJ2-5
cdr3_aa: CASRANRGQETQYF

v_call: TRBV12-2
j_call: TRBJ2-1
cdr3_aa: CASRLLLAGGPTYNEQFF

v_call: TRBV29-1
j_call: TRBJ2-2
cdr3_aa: CSVTRGVNTGELFF

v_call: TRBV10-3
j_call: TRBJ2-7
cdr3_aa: CAISDQGSISYEQYF

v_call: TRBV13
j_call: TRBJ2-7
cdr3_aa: CASSFRGGSSYEQYF

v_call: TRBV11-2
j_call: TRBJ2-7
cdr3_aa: CASSLIAPGTGGYYEQYF

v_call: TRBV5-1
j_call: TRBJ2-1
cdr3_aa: CASSLVRSSYNEQFF

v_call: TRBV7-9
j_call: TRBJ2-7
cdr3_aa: CASSSLPFTYEQYF

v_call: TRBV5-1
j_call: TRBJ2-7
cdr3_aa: CASSPRETYEQYF

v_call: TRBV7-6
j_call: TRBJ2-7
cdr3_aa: CASSLALSGYEQYF

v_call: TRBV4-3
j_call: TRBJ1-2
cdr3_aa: CASSQAAGGDYGYTF

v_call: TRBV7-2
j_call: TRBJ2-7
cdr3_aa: CASSRLADTYEQYF

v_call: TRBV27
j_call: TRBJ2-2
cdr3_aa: CASSLSEKGARLTGELFF

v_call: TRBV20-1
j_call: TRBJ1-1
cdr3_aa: CSARGDTEAFF

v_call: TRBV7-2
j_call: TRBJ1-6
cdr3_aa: CASSLGQGANNSPLHF

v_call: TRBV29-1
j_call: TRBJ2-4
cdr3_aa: CSVRREGLAKNIQYF

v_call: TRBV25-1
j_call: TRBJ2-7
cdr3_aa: CASSLDSLAYEQYF

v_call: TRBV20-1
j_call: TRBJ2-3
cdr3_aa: CSAVGQGTDTQYF

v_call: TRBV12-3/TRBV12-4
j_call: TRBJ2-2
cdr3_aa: CASTLNPMIGELFF

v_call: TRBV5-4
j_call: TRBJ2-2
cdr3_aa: CASSFSQSTGELFF

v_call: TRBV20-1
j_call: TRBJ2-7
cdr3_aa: CSASGRGGRIEEYF

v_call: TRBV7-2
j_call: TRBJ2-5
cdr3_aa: CASSYQGAETQYF

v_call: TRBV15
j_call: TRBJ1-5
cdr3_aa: CATSREFGLNQPQHF

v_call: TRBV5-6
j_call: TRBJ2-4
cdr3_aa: CASSLPGAAWGNIQYF

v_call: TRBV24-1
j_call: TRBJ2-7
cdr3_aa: CATDHVVASGPYEQYF

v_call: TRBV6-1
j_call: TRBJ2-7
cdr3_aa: CASSGRDFLPAYEQYF

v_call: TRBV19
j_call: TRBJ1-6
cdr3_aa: CASSIGTGTNNSPLHF

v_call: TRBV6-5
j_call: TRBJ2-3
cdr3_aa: CASSHGTGDPDTQYF

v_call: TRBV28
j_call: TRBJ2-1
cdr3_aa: CASRGQLTQFF